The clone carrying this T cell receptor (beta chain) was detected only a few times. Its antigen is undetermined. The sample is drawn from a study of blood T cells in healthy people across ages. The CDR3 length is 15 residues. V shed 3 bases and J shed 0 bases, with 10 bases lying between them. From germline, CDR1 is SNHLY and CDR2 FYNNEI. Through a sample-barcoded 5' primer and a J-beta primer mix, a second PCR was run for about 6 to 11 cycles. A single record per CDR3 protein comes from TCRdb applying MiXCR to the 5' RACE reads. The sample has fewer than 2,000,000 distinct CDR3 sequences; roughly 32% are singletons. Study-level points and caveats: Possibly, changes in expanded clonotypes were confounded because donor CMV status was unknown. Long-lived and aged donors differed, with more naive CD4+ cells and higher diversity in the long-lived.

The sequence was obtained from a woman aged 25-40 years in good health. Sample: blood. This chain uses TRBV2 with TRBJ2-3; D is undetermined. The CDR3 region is CASSENLESTDTQYF. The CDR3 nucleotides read TGTGCCAGCAGTGAGAATCTCGAGAGCACAGATACGCAGTATTTT.